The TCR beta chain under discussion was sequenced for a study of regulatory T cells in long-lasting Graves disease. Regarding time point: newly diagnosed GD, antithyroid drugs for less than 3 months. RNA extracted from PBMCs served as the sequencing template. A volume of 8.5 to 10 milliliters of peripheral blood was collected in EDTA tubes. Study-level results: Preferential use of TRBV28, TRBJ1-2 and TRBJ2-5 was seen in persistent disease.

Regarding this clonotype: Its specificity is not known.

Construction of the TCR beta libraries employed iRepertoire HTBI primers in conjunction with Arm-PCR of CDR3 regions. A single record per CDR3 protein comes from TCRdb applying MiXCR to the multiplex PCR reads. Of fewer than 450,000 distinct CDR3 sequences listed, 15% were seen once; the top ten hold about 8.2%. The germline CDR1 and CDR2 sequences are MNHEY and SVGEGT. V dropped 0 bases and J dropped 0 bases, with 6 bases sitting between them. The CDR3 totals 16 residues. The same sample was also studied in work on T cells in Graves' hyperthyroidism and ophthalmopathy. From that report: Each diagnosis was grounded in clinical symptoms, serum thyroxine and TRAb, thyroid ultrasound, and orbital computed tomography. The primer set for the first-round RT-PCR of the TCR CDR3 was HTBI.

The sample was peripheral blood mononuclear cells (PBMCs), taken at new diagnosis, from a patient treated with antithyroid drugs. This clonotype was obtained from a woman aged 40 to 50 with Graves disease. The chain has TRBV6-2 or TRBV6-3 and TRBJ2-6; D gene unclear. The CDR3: CASSYSVNSGANVLTF. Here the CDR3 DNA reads TGTGCCAGCAGTTACTCGGTCAACTCTGGGGCCAACGTCCTGACTTTC.